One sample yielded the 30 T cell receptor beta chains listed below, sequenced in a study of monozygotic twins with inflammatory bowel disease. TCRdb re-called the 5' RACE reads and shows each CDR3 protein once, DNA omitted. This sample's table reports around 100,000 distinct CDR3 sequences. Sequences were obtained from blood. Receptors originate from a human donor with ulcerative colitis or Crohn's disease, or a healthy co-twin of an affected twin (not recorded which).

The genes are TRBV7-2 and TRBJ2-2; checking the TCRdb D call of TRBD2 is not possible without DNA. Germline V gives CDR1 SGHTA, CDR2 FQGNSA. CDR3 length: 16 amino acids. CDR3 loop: CASSLAASGRAGELFF.

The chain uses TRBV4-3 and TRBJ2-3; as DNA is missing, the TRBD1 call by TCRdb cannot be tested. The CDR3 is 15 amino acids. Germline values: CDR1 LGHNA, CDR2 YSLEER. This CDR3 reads CASSQRGGPTDTQYF.

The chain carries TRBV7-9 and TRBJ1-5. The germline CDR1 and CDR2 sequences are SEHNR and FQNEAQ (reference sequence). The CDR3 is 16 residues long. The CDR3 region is CASSLVSPYSNQPQHF.

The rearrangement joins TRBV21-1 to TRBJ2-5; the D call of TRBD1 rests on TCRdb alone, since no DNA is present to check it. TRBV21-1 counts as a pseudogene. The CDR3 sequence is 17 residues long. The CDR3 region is CASSKVGSGTPGETQYF.

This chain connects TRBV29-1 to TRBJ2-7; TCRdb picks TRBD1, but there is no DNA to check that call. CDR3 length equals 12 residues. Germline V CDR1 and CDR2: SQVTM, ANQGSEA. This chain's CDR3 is CSVTRTGAEQYF.

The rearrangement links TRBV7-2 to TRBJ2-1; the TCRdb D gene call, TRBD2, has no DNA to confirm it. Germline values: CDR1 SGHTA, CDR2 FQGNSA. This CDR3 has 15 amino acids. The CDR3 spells CASGYWTSSYNEQFF.

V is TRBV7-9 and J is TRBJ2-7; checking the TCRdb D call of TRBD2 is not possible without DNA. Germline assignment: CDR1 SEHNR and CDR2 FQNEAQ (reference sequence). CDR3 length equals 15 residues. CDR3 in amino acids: CASSLMTSGREEQYF.

This CDR3 is CSAQGGGQSSYNEQFF. This rearrangement joins TRBV20-1 to TRBJ2-1; TCRdb lists TRBD1, though no DNA is available to test this call. CDR3 length: 16 amino acids. Per germline, CDR1 DFQATT and CDR2 SNEGSKA (reference sequence).

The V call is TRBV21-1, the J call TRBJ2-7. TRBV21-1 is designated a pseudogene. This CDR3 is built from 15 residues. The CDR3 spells CASSKVETGDYEQYF.

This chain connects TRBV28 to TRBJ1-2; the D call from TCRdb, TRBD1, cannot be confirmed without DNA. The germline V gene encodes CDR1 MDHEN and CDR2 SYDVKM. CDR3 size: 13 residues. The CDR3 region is CASSLMTVSGYTF.

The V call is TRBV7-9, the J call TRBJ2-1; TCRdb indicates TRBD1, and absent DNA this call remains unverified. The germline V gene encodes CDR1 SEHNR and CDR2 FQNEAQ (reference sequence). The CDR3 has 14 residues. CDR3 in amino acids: CASSLATGYNEQFF. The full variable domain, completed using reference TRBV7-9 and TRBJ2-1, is DTGVSQNPRHKITKRGQNVTFRCDPISEHNRLYWYRQTLGQGPEFLTYFQNEAQLEKSRLLSDRFSAERPKGSFSTLEIQRTEQGDSAMYLCASSLATGYNEQFFGPGTRLTVL.

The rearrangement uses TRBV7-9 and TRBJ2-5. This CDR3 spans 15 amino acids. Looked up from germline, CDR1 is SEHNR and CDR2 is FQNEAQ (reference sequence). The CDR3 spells CASSLVSPPQETQYF.

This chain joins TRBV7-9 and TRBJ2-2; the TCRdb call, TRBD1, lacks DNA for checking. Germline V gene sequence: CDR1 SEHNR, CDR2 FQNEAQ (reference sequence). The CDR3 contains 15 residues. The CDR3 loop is CASSPLDKNTGELFF.

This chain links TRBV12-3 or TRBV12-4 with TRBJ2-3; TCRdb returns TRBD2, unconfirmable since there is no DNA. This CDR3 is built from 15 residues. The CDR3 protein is CASRRAGGLVDTQYF.

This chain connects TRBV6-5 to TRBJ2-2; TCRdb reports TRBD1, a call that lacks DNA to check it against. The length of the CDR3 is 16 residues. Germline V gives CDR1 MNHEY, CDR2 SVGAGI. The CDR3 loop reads CASRLWGAGGTGELFF.

CDR3: CSATRRRGSNEQYF. This sequence joins TRBV20-1 and TRBJ2-7. The CDR3 consists of 14 residues. Germline CDR1 is DFQATT and CDR2 is SNEGSKA (reference sequence).

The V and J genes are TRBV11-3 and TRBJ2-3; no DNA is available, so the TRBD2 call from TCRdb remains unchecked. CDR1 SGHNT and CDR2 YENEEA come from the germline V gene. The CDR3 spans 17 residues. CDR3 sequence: CASSLGLRDENLDTQYF.

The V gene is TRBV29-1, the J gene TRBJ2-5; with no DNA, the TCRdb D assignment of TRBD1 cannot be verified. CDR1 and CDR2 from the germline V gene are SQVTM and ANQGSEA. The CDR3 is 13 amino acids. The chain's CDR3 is CSVVLGARETQYF.

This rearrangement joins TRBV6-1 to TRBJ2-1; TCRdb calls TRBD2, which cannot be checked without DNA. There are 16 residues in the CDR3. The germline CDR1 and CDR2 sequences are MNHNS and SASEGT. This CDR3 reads CASSSLAGGSYNEQFF.

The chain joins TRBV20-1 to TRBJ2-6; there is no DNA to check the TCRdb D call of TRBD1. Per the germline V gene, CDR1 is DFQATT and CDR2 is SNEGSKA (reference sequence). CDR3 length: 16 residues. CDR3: CSAIKGSISGANVLTF.

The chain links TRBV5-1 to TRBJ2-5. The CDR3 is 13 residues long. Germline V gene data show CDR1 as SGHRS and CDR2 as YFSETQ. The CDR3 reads CASADMPDGTQYF.

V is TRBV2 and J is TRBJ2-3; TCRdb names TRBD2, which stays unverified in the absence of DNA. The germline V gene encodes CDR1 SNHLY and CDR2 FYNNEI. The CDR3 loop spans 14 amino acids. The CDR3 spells CASIWRGSTDTQYF.

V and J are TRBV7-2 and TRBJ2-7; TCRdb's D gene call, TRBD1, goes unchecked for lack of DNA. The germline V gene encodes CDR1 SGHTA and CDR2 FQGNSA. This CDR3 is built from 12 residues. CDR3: CASSFRGYEQYF.

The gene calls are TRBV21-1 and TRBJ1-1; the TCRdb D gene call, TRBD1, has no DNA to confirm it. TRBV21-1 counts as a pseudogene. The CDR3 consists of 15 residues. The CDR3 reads CASSTGTGGWTEAFF.

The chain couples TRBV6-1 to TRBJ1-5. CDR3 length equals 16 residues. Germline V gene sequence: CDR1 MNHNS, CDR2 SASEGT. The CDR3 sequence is CASSSTSDGSNQPQHF.

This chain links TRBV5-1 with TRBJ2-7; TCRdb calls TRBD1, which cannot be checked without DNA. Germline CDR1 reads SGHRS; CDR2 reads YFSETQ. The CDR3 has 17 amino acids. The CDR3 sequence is CASSPGGTVPAAYEQYF.

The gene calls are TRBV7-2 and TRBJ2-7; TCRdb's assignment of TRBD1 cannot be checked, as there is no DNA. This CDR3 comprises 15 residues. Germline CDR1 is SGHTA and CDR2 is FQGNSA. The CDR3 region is CASSLMDRRDYEQYF.

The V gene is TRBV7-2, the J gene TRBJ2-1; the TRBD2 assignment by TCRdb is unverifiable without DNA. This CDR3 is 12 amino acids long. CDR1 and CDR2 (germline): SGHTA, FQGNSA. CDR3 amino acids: CASSYSGTAEFF.

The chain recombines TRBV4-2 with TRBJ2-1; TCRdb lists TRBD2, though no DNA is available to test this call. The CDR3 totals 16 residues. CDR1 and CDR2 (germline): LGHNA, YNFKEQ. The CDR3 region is CASSQYWAQKDNEQFF.

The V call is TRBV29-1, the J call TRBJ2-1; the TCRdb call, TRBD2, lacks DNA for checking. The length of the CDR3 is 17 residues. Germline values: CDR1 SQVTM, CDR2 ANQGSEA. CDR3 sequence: CSVEDPVAASLQWEQFF.